This T cell receptor beta chain stems from a study of CD8 T cells in ankylosing spondylitis. Each CDR3 protein gets one entry after TCRdb re-called the 5' RACE reads with MiXCR. The data show 200,000 to 250,000 distinct CDR3 sequences, 32% seen once. Germline V CDR1 and CDR2: MNHEY, SVGAGI. The CDR3 totals 14 residues. V dropped 0 bases and J dropped 4 bases, with 9 bases sitting between them. Sample: blood, either unsorted or a sorted T cell fraction (not recorded which). The receptor's source is a male donor with ankylosing spondylitis or in good health (not recorded which). The rearrangement uses TRBV6-5 and TRBJ1-2, with no clear D. CDR3 sequence (DNA): TGTGCCAGCAGTTACTCGTCAGCCTCCTATGGCTACACCTTC. This sequence encodes CASSYSSASYGYTF.